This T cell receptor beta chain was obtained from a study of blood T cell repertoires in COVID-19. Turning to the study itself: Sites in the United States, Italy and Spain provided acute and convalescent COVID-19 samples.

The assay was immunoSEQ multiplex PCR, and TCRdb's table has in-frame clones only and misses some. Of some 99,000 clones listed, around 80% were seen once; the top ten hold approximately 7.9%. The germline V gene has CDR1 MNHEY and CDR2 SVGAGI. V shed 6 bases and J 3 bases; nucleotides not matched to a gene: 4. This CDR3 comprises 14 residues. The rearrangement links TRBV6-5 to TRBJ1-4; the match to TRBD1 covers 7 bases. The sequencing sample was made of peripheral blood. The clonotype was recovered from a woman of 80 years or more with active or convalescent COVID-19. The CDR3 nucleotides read TGTGCCAGCAGGGTTACAGGGGCTAATGAAAAACTGTTTTTT. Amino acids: CASRVTGANEKLFF.